The 2 T cell receptor beta chains presented below share a single source sample, sequenced in a study of blood T cell repertoires in COVID-19. The method was immunoSEQ multiplex PCR; TCRdb's version includes in-frame clones alone and lacks a portion of them. Among roughly 400,000 clones listed, 90% were seen once. What was sequenced was PBMCs or T cells enriched from blood (not recorded which). The receptor set was obtained from a man younger than 35 who had recovered from COVID-19.

The gene calls are TRBV20-1 and TRBJ2-1; TRBD2 aligns across 7 bases. J was trimmed by 5 bases and V by 3 bases; bases with no gene match: 7. The CDR3 runs 14 residues. Per germline, CDR1 DFQATT and CDR2 SNEGSKA (reference sequence). Here the CDR3 DNA reads TGCAGTGCTAGTTTGGGCGGGAGCAACAATGAGCAGTTCTTC. The encoded protein is CSASLGGSNNEQFF.

The chain couples TRBV5-4 to TRBJ2-1; the D gene is possibly TRBD2 (7 bases). This CDR3 has 15 residues. Between the trimmed V and J ends, which lost 6 bases and 7 bases, there was a span of 20 bases. Looked up from germline, CDR1 is SGHNT and CDR2 is YYREEE (reference sequence). The CDR3, as DNA: TGTGCCAGCACCAACCGGGGGGCGGGTTTTAATGAGCAGTTCTTC. It yields the protein CASTNRGAGFNEQFF.